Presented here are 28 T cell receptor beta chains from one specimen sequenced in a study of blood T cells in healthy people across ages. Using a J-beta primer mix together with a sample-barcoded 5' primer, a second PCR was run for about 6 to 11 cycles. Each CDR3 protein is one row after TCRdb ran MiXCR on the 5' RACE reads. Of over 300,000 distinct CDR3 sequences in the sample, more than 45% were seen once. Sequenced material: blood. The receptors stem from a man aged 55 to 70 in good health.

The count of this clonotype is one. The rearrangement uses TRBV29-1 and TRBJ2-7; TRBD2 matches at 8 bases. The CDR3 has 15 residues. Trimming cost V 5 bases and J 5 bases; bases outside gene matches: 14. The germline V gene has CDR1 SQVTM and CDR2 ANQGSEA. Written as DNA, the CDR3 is TGCAGCGTTTTTGCGGGGGGACCCGGAGGACACGAGCAGTACTTC. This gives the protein CSVFAGGPGGHEQYF.

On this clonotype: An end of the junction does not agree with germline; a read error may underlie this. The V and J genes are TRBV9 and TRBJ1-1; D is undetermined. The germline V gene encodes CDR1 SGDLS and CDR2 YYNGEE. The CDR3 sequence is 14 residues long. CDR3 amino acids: CASSASAEGTEAFF. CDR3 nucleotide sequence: TGTGCCAGCAGCGCCAGCGCTGAAGGCACTGAGGCTTTCTTT.

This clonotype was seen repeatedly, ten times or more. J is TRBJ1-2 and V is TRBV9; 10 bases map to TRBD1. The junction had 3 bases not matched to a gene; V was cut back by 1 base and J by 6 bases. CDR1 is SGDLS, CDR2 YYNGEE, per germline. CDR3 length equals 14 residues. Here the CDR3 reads CASSVLGTGDGYTF. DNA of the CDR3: TGTGCCAGCAGCGTACTCGGGACAGGGGATGGCTACACCTTC.

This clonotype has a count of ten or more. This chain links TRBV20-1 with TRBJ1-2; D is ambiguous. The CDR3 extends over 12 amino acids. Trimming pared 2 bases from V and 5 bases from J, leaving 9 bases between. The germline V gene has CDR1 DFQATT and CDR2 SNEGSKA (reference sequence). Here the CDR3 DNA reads TGCAGTGCTAGACATGACCGATATGGCTACACCTTC. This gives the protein CSARHDRYGYTF.

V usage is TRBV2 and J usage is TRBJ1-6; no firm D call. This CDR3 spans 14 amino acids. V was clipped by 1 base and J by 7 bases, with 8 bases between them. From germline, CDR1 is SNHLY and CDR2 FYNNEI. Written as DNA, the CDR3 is TGTGCCAGCAGTGAAGACAGCTCCAATTCACCCCTCCACTTT. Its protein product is CASSEDSSNSPLHF.

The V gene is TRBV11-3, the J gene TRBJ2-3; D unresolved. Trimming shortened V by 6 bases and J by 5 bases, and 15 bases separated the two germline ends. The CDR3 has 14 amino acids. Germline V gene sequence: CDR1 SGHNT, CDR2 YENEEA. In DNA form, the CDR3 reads TGTGCCAGCAGTTCCCCCGGTACCGAAGATACGCAGTATTTT. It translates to CASSSPGTEDTQYF.

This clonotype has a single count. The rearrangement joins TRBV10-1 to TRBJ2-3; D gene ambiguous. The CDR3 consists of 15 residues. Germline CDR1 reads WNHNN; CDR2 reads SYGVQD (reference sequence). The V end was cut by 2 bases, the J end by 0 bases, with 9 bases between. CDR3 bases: TGCGCCAGCAGTGAGGGGGTCGGAAGCACAGATACGCAGTATTTT. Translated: CASSEGVGSTDTQYF.

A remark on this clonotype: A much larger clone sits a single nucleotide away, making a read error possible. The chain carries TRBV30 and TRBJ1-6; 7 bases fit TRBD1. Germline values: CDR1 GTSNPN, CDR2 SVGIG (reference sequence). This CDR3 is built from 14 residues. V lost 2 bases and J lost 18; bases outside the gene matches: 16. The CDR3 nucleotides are TGTGCCTGGAGTCAGTCCCGGGGACAGAGTCTCCCCCACTTT. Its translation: CAWSQSRGQSLPHF.

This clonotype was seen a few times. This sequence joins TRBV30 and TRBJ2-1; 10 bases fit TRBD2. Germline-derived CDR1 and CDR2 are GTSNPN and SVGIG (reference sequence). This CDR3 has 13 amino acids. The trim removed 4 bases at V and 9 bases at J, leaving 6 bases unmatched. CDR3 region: CAWTSGSWLEQFF. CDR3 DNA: TGTGCCTGGACTAGCGGGAGCTGGCTTGAGCAGTTCTTC. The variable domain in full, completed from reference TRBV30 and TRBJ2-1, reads SQTIHQWPATLVQPVGSPLSLECTVEGTSNPNLYWYRQAAGRGLQLLFYSVGIGQISSEVPQNLSASRPQDRQFILSSKKLLLSDSGFYLCAWTSGSWLEQFFGPGTRLTVL.

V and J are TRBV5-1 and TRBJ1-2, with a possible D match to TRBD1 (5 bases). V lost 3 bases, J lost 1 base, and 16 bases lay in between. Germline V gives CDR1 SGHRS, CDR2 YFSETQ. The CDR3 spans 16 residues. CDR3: CASSSWDGGINYGYTF. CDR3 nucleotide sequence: TGCGCCAGCAGCTCCTGGGACGGAGGAATTAACTATGGCTACACCTTC.

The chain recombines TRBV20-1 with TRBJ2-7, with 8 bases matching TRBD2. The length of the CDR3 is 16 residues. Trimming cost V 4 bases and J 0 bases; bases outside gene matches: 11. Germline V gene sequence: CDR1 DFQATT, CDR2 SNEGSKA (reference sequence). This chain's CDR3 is CSATPPLAESSYEQYF. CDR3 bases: TGCAGTGCTACACCCCCACTAGCGGAAAGCTCCTACGAGCAGTACTTC.

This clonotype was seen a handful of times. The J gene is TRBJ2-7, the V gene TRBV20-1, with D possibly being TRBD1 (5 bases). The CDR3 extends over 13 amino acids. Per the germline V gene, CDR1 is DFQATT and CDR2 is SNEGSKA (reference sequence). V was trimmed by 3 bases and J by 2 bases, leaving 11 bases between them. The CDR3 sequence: CSARGRVAYEQYF. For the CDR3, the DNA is TGCAGTGCTAGGGGCAGGGTCGCCTACGAGCAGTACTTC.

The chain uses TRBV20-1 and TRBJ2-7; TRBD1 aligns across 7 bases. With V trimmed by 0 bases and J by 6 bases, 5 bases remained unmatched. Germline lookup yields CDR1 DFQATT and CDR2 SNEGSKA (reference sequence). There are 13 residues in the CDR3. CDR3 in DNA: TGCAGTGCTAGAGAACCGGGACAGCGCGAGCAGTACTTC. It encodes CSAREPGQREQYF.

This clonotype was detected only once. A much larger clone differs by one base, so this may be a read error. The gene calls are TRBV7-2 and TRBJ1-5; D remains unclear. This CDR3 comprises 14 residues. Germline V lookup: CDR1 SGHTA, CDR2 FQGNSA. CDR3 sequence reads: CVSSLAVRTQPQHF. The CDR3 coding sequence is TGTGTCAGCAGCTTAGCCGTCAGAACCCAGCCCCAGCATTTT.

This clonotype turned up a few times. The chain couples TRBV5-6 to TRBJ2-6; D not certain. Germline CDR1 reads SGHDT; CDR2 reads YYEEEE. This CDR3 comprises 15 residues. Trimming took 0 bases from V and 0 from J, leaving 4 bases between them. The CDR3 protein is CASSLVSSGANVLTF. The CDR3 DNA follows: TGTGCCAGCAGCTTGGTAAGCTCTGGGGCCAACGTCCTGACTTTC.

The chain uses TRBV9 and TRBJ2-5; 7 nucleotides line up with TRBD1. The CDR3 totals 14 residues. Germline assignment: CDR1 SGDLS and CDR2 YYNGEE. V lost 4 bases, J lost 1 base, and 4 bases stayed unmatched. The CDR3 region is CASSQTGIQETQYF. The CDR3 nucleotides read TGTGCCAGCAGCCAGACAGGGATCCAAGAGACCCAGTACTTC.

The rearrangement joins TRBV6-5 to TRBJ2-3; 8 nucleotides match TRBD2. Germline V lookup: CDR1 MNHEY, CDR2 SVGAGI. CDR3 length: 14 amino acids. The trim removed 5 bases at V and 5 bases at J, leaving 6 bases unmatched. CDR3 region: CASSGGRSQDTQYF. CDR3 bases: TGTGCCAGCAGTGGCGGGAGGTCTCAAGATACGCAGTATTTT.

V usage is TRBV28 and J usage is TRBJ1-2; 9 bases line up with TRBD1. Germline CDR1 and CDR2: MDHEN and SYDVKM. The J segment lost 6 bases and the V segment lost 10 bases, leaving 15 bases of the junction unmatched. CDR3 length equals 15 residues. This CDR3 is CATGINRGRSHGYTF. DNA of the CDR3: TGTGCCACCGGGATTAACAGGGGGCGGAGTCATGGCTACACCTTC.

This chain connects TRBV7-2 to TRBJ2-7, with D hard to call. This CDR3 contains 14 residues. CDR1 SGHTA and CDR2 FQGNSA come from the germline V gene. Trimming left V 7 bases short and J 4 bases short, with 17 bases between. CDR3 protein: CASNSRPLGYEQYF. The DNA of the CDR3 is TGTGCCAGCAACTCTAGACCCCTAGGATACGAGCAGTACTTC.

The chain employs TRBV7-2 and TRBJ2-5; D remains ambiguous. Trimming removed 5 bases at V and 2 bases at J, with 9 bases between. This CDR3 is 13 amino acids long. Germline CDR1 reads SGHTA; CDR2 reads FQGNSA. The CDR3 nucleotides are TGTGCCAGCAGCGTAGTACGTCAAGAGACCCAGTACTTC. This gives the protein CASSVVRQETQYF.

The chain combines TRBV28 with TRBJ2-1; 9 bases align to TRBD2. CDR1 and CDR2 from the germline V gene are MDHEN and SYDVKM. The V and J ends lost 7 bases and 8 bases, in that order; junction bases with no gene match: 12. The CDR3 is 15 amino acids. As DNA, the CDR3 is TGTGCCAGCAAAGCGGGAGGTATGGCCGCAGATGAGCAGTTCTTC. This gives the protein CASKAGGMAADEQFF.

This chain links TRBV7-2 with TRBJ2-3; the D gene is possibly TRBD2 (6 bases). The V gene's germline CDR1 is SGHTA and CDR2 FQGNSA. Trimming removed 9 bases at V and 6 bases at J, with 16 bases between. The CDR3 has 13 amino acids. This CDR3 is CASRLDYWDTQYF. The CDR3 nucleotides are TGTGCCAGTAGACTAGATTATTGGGATACGCAGTATTTT.

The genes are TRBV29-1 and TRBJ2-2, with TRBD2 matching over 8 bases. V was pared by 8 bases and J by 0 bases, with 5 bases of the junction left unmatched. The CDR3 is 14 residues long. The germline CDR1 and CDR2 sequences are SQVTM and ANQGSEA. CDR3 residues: CSHGGATNTGELFF. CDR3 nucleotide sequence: TGCAGCCACGGGGGGGCCACGAACACCGGGGAGCTGTTTTTT.

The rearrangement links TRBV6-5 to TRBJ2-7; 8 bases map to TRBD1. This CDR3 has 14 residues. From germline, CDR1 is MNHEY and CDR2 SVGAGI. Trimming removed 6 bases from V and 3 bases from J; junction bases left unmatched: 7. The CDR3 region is CASRPTGEDYEQYF. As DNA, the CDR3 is TGTGCCAGCAGACCGACAGGGGAAGACTACGAGCAGTACTTC.

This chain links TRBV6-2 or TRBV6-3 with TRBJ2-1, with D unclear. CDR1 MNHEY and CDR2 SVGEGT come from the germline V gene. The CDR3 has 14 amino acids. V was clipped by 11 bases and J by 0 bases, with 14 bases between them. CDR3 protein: CAGPPSFSYNEQFF. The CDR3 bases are TGTGCCGGTCCCCCCAGCTTCTCCTACAATGAGCAGTTCTTC.

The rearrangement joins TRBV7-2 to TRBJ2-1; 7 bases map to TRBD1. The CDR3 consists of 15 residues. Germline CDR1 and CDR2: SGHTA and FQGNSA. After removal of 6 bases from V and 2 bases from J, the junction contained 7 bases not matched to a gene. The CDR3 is CASSQEGATYNEQFF. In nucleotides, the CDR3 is TGTGCCAGCAGTCAAGAGGGGGCTACCTACAATGAGCAGTTCTTC.

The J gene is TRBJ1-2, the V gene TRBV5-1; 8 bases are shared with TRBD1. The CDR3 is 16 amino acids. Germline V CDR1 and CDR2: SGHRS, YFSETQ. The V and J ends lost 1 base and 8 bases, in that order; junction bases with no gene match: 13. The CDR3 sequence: CASSLLGQDLLSGYTF. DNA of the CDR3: TGCGCCAGCAGCTTGCTGGGACAGGACCTCCTATCAGGCTACACCTTC.

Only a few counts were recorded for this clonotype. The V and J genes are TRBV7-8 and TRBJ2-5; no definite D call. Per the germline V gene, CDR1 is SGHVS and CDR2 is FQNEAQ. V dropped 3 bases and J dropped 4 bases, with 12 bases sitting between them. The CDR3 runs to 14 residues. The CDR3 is CASSFGPLGETQYF. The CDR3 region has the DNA TGTGCCAGCAGCTTTGGGCCCCTCGGAGAGACCCAGTACTTC.